The clone carrying this TCR beta chain turned up a few times. What it recognizes is unknown. PCR employed 60 Vbeta and 13 Jbeta primers. Assay: immunoSEQ multiplex PCR; the TCRdb copy retains only in-frame clones and omits some. The table lists roughly 230,000 clones, around 78% of them singletons. This sample stems from a study of cytomegalovirus exposure and HLA in healthy donors. Study outcomes and limitations: Links to common viral pathogens appeared, in a later analysis, for several of the most significant clusters. It was taken for granted in presence/absence analyses that sequencing depth across donors was roughly uniform. Because they were indistinguishable, some V segments, including TRBV6-2 and TRBV6-3, were excluded.

This CDR3 contains 14 residues. J lost 8 bases, V lost 7 bases, and 13 bases had no gene match. In germline, CDR1 is SEHNR, CDR2 FQNEAQ (reference sequence). The sequence derives from a boy younger than 18 in good health and CMV-seronegative. Sequencing was performed on PBMCs. The chain employs TRBV7-9 and TRBJ1-1; 7 positions agree with TRBD1. The CDR3 is CASNRGTVSGEAFF. The CDR3 DNA is TGTGCCAGCAACCGAGGGACAGTCTCAGGGGAAGCTTTCTTT. Full variable domain (rest looked up from reference TRBV7-9 and TRBJ1-1): DTGVSQNPRHKITKRGQNVTFRCDPISEHNRLYWYRQTLGQGPEFLTYFQNEAQLEKSRLLSDRFSAERPKGSFSTLEIQRTEQGDSAMYLCASNRGTVSGEAFFGQGTRLTVV.